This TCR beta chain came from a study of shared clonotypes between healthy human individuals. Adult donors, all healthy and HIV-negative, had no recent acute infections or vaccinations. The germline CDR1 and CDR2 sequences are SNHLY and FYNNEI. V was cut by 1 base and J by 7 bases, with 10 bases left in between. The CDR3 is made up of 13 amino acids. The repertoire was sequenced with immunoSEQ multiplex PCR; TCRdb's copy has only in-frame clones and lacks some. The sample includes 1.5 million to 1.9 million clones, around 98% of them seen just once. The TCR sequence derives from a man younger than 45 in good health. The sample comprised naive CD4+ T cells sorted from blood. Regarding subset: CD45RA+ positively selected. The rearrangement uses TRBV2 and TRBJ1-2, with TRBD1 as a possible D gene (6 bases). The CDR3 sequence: CASSEDRDVGYTF. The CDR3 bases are TGTGCCAGCAGTGAAGACAGGGATGTTGGCTACACCTTC.